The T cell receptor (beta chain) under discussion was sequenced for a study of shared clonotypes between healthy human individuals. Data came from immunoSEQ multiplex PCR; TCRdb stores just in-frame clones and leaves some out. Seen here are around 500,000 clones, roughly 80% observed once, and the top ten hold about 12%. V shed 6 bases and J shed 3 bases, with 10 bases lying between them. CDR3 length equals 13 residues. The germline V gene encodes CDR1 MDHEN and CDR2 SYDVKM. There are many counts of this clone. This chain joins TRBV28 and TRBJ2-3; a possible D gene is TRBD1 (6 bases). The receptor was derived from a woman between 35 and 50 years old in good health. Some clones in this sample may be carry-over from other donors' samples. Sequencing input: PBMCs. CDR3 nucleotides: TGTGCCAGCAGACAAACAGGGACAGATACGCAGTATTTT. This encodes CASRQTGTDTQYF.